The rows below give T cell receptor beta chains drawn from one sample of a study of T cells in Graves' hyperthyroidism and ophthalmopathy. TCRdb re-called the multiplex PCR reads through MiXCR, storing one row per CDR3 protein. Here the sample spans roughly 710,000 distinct CDR3 sequences, 30% to 40% being singletons. The sequencing sample was made of blood. These receptors were obtained from a woman aged 40 to 50 with Graves' hyperthyroidism. Each CDR3 is given with its conserved first and last residue. Each record gives: CDR3 protein, CDR3 DNA, V gene, clone size, J gene, D gene. The D gene is left open where the match is weak. Part of the rows lack a size; the others show once, few, many or a class for expanded clones.

CDR3aa: CASSSGAGVIGYEQYF; CDR3nt: TGTGCCAGCTCATCCGGAGCGGGGGTCATTGGGTACGAGCAGTACTTC; v_gene: TRBV7-2; abundance: many; j_gene: TRBJ2-7; d_gene: TRBD2
CDR3aa: CAGSLGYGDYEQYF; CDR3nt: TGTGCCGGCAGCTTGGGATACGGGGACTACGAGCAGTACTTC; v_gene: TRBV5-5; abundance: -; j_gene: TRBJ2-7; d_gene: -
CDR3aa: CASSHKTENYGYTF; CDR3nt: TGCGCCAGCAGCCACAAGACAGAGAACTATGGCTACACCTTC; v_gene: TRBV7-2; abundance: -; j_gene: TRBJ1-2; d_gene: -
CDR3aa: CASSQDLAAKYGYTF; CDR3nt: TGCGCCAGCAGCCAAGACTTGGCAGCTAAGTATGGCTACACCTTC; v_gene: TRBV4-3; abundance: few; j_gene: TRBJ1-2; d_gene: -
CDR3aa: CASSLTRQGDNTEAFF; CDR3nt: TGTGCCAGCAGTTTAACCCGACAGGGCGATAACACTGAAGCTTTCTTT; v_gene: TRBV2; abundance: many; j_gene: TRBJ1-1; d_gene: TRBD1
CDR3aa: CASSYSARGHYGYTF; CDR3nt: TGTGCCAGCAGTTACTCGGCCAGGGGGCACTATGGCTACACCTTC; v_gene: TRBV6-5; abundance: few; j_gene: TRBJ1-2; d_gene: TRBD1
CDR3aa: CASSSVGSQPQHF; CDR3nt: TGTGCCAGCAGTTCGGTGGGTTCGCAGCCCCAGCATTTT; v_gene: TRBV19; abundance: few; j_gene: TRBJ1-5; d_gene: -
CDR3aa: CSGGKSLNTEAFF; CDR3nt: TGCAGCGGAGGCAAGTCTCTGAACACTGAAGCTTTCTTT; v_gene: TRBV29-1; abundance: many; j_gene: TRBJ1-1; d_gene: -
CDR3aa: CAISPSIDRADSPLHF; CDR3nt: TGTGCCATCAGTCCGAGCATTGACAGGGCCGATTCACCCCTCCACTTT; v_gene: TRBV10-3; abundance: many; j_gene: TRBJ1-6; d_gene: TRBD1
CDR3aa: CASRSGGQGIEAFF; CDR3nt: TGCGCCAGCAGGAGTGGGGGACAGGGTATTGAAGCTTTCTTT; v_gene: TRBV10-2; abundance: -; j_gene: TRBJ1-1; d_gene: TRBD1
CDR3aa: CASSATAGNTIYF; CDR3nt: TGTGCCAGCAGTGCGACAGCTGGAAACACCATATATTTT; v_gene: TRBV6-1; abundance: -; j_gene: TRBJ1-3; d_gene: -
CDR3aa: CASSQDGIAEANTGELFF; CDR3nt: TGTGCCAGCAGCCAAGATGGTATCGCGGAAGCGAACACCGGGGAGCTGTTTTTT; v_gene: TRBV9; abundance: few; j_gene: TRBJ2-2; d_gene: -
CDR3aa: CASSLGAAVSGNTIYF; CDR3nt: TGTGCCAGCAGCTTAGGAGCCGCGGTCTCTGGAAACACCATATATTTT; v_gene: TRBV7-9; abundance: few; j_gene: TRBJ1-3; d_gene: -
CDR3aa: CASSQADRVYGYTF; CDR3nt: TGCGCCAGCAGCCAAGCCGACAGGGTCTATGGCTACACCTTC; v_gene: TRBV7-2; abundance: -; j_gene: TRBJ1-2; d_gene: TRBD1
CDR3aa: CAISETLTRDRDPEAFF; CDR3nt: TGTGCCATCAGTGAGACACTGACCCGGGACAGAGATCCCGAAGCTTTCTTT; v_gene: TRBV10-3; abundance: many; j_gene: TRBJ1-1; d_gene: TRBD1
CDR3aa: CASNDSSNQPQHF; CDR3nt: TGCGCCAGCAACGACAGTAGCAATCAGCCCCAGCATTTT; v_gene: TRBV5-1; abundance: many; j_gene: TRBJ1-5; d_gene: -
CDR3aa: CASSFGNPNTEAFF; CDR3nt: TGTGCCAGCAGCTTCGGGAACCCGAACACTGAAGCTTTCTTT; v_gene: TRBV7-8; abundance: many; j_gene: TRBJ1-1; d_gene: -
CDR3aa: CASNDPGQNYGYTF; CDR3nt: TGTGCCAGCAATGACCCTGGGCAAAACTATGGCTACACCTTC; v_gene: TRBV2; abundance: -; j_gene: TRBJ1-2; d_gene: -
CDR3aa: CASRRDRYTEAFF; CDR3nt: TGTGCCAGCAGACGGGACAGGTACACTGAAGCTTTCTTT; v_gene: TRBV28; abundance: once; j_gene: TRBJ1-1; d_gene: TRBD1
CDR3aa: CASSLGGQGSGNTIYF; CDR3nt: TGTGCCAGCAGCTTGGGGGGACAGGGCTCTGGAAACACCATATATTTT; v_gene: TRBV5-4; abundance: few; j_gene: TRBJ1-3; d_gene: TRBD1
CDR3aa: CASSLGQRVMQETQYF; CDR3nt: TGTGCCAGCAGCCTAGGGCAACGAGTGATGCAAGAGACCCAGTATTTC; v_gene: TRBV7-3; abundance: -; j_gene: TRBJ2-5; d_gene: -
CDR3aa: CAITLDSEKLFF; CDR3nt: TGTGCCATCACCCTGGACAGCGAAAAACTGTTTTTT; v_gene: TRBV10-3; abundance: -; j_gene: TRBJ1-4; d_gene: -
CDR3aa: CASRGGSGGGYTF; CDR3nt: TGTGCCAGCAGGGGGGGGTCGGGAGGTGGCTACACCTTC; v_gene: TRBV6-1; abundance: -; j_gene: TRBJ1-2; d_gene: -
CDR3aa: CASSPVNPDLGYTF; CDR3nt: TGTGCCAGCAGCCCCGTCAATCCGGACCTTGGCTACACCTTC; v_gene: TRBV7-2; abundance: -; j_gene: TRBJ1-2; d_gene: -
CDR3aa: CASSYMVGSTNEKLFF; CDR3nt: TGTGCCAGCAGTTATATGGTTGGGTCGACTAATGAAAAACTGTTTTTT; v_gene: TRBV6-5; abundance: few; j_gene: TRBJ1-4; d_gene: -
CDR3aa: CASSLVLTGELFF; CDR3nt: TGTGCCAGCAGCTTAGTTCTAACCGGGGAGCTGTTTTTT; v_gene: TRBV7-2; abundance: many; j_gene: TRBJ2-2; d_gene: -
CDR3aa: CASADSGGEGANVLTF; CDR3nt: TGTGCCAGTGCGGACTCAGGGGGCGAAGGGGCCAACGTCCTGACTTTC; v_gene: TRBV12-3/TRBV12-4; abundance: many; j_gene: TRBJ2-6; d_gene: TRBD1
CDR3aa: CATSDGTRGQETQYF; CDR3nt: TGTGCCACCAGTGATGGGACAAGGGGACAAGAGACCCAGTACTTC; v_gene: TRBV24-1; abundance: -; j_gene: TRBJ2-5; d_gene: -
CDR3aa: CASSHLVGEDTGELFF; CDR3nt: TGTGCCAGCAGCCATTTAGTGGGAGAAGACACCGGGGAGCTGTTTTTT; v_gene: TRBV7-9; abundance: few; j_gene: TRBJ2-2; d_gene: -
CDR3aa: CATSSPSSSGNTIYF; CDR3nt: TGTGCCACCAGTTCCCCAAGTTCCTCTGGAAACACCATATATTTT; v_gene: TRBV24-1; abundance: many; j_gene: TRBJ1-3; d_gene: -
CDR3aa: CASSLRPPEGGNSPLHF; CDR3nt: TGTGCCAGCAGTTTACGACCCCCGGAGGGGGGGAATTCACCCCTCCACTTT; v_gene: TRBV10-3; abundance: -; j_gene: TRBJ1-6; d_gene: -
CDR3aa: CASSEWVDRGNTEAFF; CDR3nt: TGTGCCAGCAGTGAATGGGTGGATAGGGGAAACACTGAAGCTTTCTTT; v_gene: TRBV25-1; abundance: many; j_gene: TRBJ1-1; d_gene: -
CDR3aa: CATSRTGDPYNEQFF; CDR3nt: TGTGCCACCAGCAGAACAGGGGACCCCTACAATGAGCAGTTCTTC; v_gene: TRBV15; abundance: -; j_gene: TRBJ2-1; d_gene: TRBD1
CDR3aa: CASSSSASGYTF; CDR3nt: TGTGCCAGCAGCTCTTCCGCGAGTGGCTACACCTTC; v_gene: TRBV7-2; abundance: few; j_gene: TRBJ1-2; d_gene: -
CDR3aa: CAIRAQVPDRYEQYF; CDR3nt: TGTGCCATCAGGGCCCAGGTCCCCGACAGATACGAGCAGTACTTC; v_gene: TRBV10-3; abundance: many; j_gene: TRBJ2-7; d_gene: -
CDR3aa: CASSLRGDREVHEQYF; CDR3nt: TGTGCCAGCAGTTTAAGGGGTGACAGGGAAGTCCACGAGCAGTACTTC; v_gene: TRBV7-2; abundance: few; j_gene: TRBJ2-7; d_gene: TRBD1
CDR3aa: CASTTGASNSPLHF; CDR3nt: TGTGCCAGCACCACCGGGGCCTCCAATTCACCCCTCCACTTT; v_gene: TRBV12-3/TRBV12-4; abundance: -; j_gene: TRBJ1-6; d_gene: -
CDR3aa: CASSPLVGVAGELFF; CDR3nt: TGTGCCAGCAGCCCCCTCGTAGGGGTTGCCGGGGAGCTGTTTTTT; v_gene: TRBV14; abundance: -; j_gene: TRBJ2-2; d_gene: -
CDR3aa: CAWTTDWGAEAFF; CDR3nt: TGTGCCTGGACCACGGACTGGGGAGCTGAAGCTTTCTTT; v_gene: TRBV30; abundance: few; j_gene: TRBJ1-1; d_gene: -
CDR3aa: CASSLVGGMLETIYF; CDR3nt: TGTGCCAGCAGCTTAGTCGGGGGGATGCTAGAGACCATATATTTT; v_gene: TRBV5-4; abundance: -; j_gene: TRBJ1-3; d_gene: -
CDR3aa: CANRVANTGELFF; CDR3nt: TGTGCCAACAGGGTAGCGAACACCGGGGAGCTGTTTTTT; v_gene: TRBV10-3; abundance: -; j_gene: TRBJ2-2; d_gene: -
CDR3aa: CASSLELLTAGEQYF; CDR3nt: TGTGCCAGCAGCTTAGAACTCCTTACTGCTGGCGAGCAGTACTTC; v_gene: TRBV7-2; abundance: many; j_gene: TRBJ2-7; d_gene: -
CDR3aa: CASSSLTSGLYEQYF; CDR3nt: TGTGCCAGCAGCTCCCTGACTAGCGGTCTCTACGAGCAGTACTTC; v_gene: TRBV2; abundance: -; j_gene: TRBJ2-7; d_gene: TRBD2
CDR3aa: CARTPSGTSSSGNTIYF; CDR3nt: TGTGCCAGAACACCTTCCGGGACATCAAGTTCTGGAAACACCATATATTTT; v_gene: TRBV7-2; abundance: many; j_gene: TRBJ1-3; d_gene: -
CDR3aa: CSASQWGISYNEQFF; CDR3nt: TGCAGTGCTAGTCAGTGGGGGATCTCCTACAATGAGCAGTTCTTC; v_gene: TRBV20-1; abundance: -; j_gene: TRBJ2-1; d_gene: -